In its sample, the clone carrying this TCR beta chain was seen once. This sample is drawn from a study of control samples from healthy donors and cancer patients. Produced via immunoSEQ multiplex PCR; TCRdb's table is partial and in-frame only. This table holds approximately 170,000 clones, roughly 90% found once. Germline loops: CDR1 SGHAT, CDR2 FQNNGV. The CDR3 contains 15 residues. Trimming pared 5 bases from V and 0 bases from J, leaving 11 bases between. This TCR derives from a woman younger than 45 in good health. The specimen was blood. The chain is built from TRBV11-2 and TRBJ1-3; no firm D call. CDR3 in DNA: TGTGCCAGCAGCCCTGGGCTTGTCTCTGGAAACACCATATATTTT. Residues: CASSPGLVSGNTIYF.